This record concerns one T cell receptor beta chain sequence. Its specificity is not known. The data belong to a study of beta chain features in type 1 diabetes. With V trimmed by 5 bases and J by 3 bases, 9 bases remained unmatched. This CDR3 region has 15 residues. The germline gives CDR1 MNHEY, CDR2 SVGAGI. About 110 mL of blood, on average, came from one heparinised draw per donor. Overall study results and limits: Shorter TCRB CDR3s, moderately but significantly so, were found in Type 1 diabetes patients in all four CD4+ subsets.

Reverse transcription of all isolated RNA meant that expressed TCRB transcripts were sequenced. Libraries were prepared by immunoSEQ multiplex PCR; TCRdb keeps only in-frame clonotypes and omits some of them. Of about 360,000 clones listed, approximately 12% are singletons. The chain carries TRBV6-5 and TRBJ2-7, with 8 positions matching TRBD1. Sequenced: naive CD4+ T cells from blood. The sequence was collected from a young man in good health. The CDR3 here is CASSRDRRVGYEQYF. The DNA for the CDR3 is TGTGCCAGCAGTAGGGACAGGCGGGTCGGCTACGAGCAGTACTTC.